This T cell receptor beta chain came from a study of vaccination and CD4 T cells after COVID-19. The study sequenced cultured CD4+ T cell DNA using the Oncomine TCR Beta short-read assay. TCRdb re-derived calls from the PCR reads in MiXCR, one entry per CDR3 protein. The data contain 15,000 to 20,000 distinct CDR3 sequences, about 50% of them singletons. The CDR3 contains 11 residues. Germline lookup yields CDR1 SNHLY and CDR2 FYNNEI. For this clonotype: Its antigen is still unknown. A junction boundary mismatches the germline segment, possibly from a read error.

Treatment reported: approximately 10-day PBMC culture with coronavirus spike peptide pools or control peptides (ViraFEST assay). The chain has TRBV2 and TRBJ2-7; D is undetermined. This receptor was identified in a human donor who had recovered from COVID-19. The sequenced material came from CD4+ T cells from blood, cultured in vitro. For the CDR3, the DNA is TGTGCCAGCAGTGGGTCCTTTGATAAGGACTTC. Protein sequence: CASSGSFDKDF. The complete variable domain, with remaining parts taken from reference TRBV2 and TRBJ2-7, reads EPEVTQTPSHQVTQMGQEVILRCVPISNHLYFYWYRQILGQKVEFLVSFYNNEISEKSEIFDDQFSVERPDGSNFTLKIRSTKLEDSAMYFCASSGSFDKDFGPGTRLTVT.